The 10 T cell receptor beta chains reported below all come from one sample, sequenced in a study of T cells after yellow fever vaccination. Via MiXCR, TCRdb re-called the 5' RACE reads, giving one row per CDR3 protein. Of roughly 500,000 distinct CDR3 sequences in the sample, 19% were seen once. Source: PBMCs, taken 15 days after the yellow fever booster vaccination. These receptors were obtained from a young man who received the YFV17D yellow fever vaccine.

The chain links TRBV20-1 to TRBJ2-7; 15 bases are shared with TRBD2. This CDR3 is built from 15 residues. The trim removed 1 base at V and 4 bases at J, leaving 2 bases unmatched. Germline-derived CDR1 and CDR2 are DFQATT and SNEGSKA (reference sequence). The CDR3 DNA is TGCAGTGCTAGAGGGACTAGCGGGAGGGCTTACGAGCAGTACTTC. Translation gives CSARGTSGRAYEQYF.

V gene TRBV6-1 combines with J gene TRBJ2-7; no firm D call. The CDR3 loop spans 14 amino acids. Germline-derived CDR1 and CDR2 are MNHNS and SASEGT. Trimming removed 6 bases from V and 0 bases from J, with 12 bases in between. Written as DNA, the CDR3 is TGTGCCAGCAGGAATGATCCGACCTCCTACGAGCAGTACTTC. Residues: CASRNDPTSYEQYF.

This clonotype was counted a few times. V usage is TRBV10-3 and J usage is TRBJ2-2; the D gene could be TRBD1 or TRBD2 (6 bases each). The germline V gene encodes CDR1 ENHRY and CDR2 SYGVKD. The CDR3 has 15 residues. V was shortened by 8 bases and J by 5 bases, with 18 bases between the two germline ends. In DNA form, the CDR3 reads TGTGCCATCGGGTCCCGGGGGCGCGGGACCGGGGAGCTGTTTTTT. Translating it yields CAIGSRGRGTGELFF.

The chain has TRBV11-2 and TRBJ2-2, with D perhaps TRBD1 (6 bases). There are 18 residues in the CDR3. Germline V gene data show CDR1 as SGHAT and CDR2 as FQNNGV. V lost 4 bases and J 4 bases, leaving 22 bases between the germline ends. The CDR3 DNA follows: TGTGCCAGCAGCTACCTACGGGACACCACATGGGGCACCGGGGAGCTGTTTTTT. Translating gives CASSYLRDTTWGTGELFF.

This rearrangement joins TRBV20-1 to TRBJ2-1; D unclear. Deletions cut 1 base from V and 7 bases from J, with 14 bases between. Germline V gives CDR1 DFQATT, CDR2 SNEGSKA (reference sequence). The CDR3 covers 14 residues. This CDR3 reads CSARGLGLGNEQFF. For the CDR3, the DNA is TGCAGTGCTAGAGGGTTAGGCCTCGGGAATGAGCAGTTCTTC.

The chain is built from TRBV20-1 and TRBJ2-1; TRBD2 matches at 7 bases. Germline trimming cut 2 bases from V and 2 bases from J; bases unmatched to any gene: 9. CDR3 size: 16 residues. CDR1 DFQATT and CDR2 SNEGSKA come from the germline V gene (reference sequence). The CDR3 nucleotides read TGCAGTGCTAGAATCCCTAGCGGAATGACCTACAATGAGCAGTTCTTC. This codes for CSARIPSGMTYNEQFF.

This clonotype was picked up a small number of times. Here the CDR3 reads CSARGLRADGETQYF. For the CDR3, the DNA is TGCAGTGCTAGGGGGCTCAGAGCCGACGGCGAGACCCAGTACTTC. The V call is TRBV20-1, the J call TRBJ2-5, with a weak D call TRBD1 (5 bases). The ends were cut back, 3 bases at V and 5 bases at J, with 19 bases in the middle. This CDR3 region has 15 residues. CDR1 and CDR2 (germline): DFQATT, SNEGSKA (reference sequence).

The gene calls are TRBV20-1 and TRBJ2-1, with 11 bases aligning to TRBD1. The germline CDR1 and CDR2 sequences are DFQATT and SNEGSKA (reference sequence). The CDR3 contains 15 residues. V shed 2 bases and J 9 bases; nucleotides not matched to a gene: 9. The DNA of the CDR3 is TGCAGTGCTAGACCTCCGGACAGGGGGCTTGGTGAGCAGTTCTTC. Translating gives CSARPPDRGLGEQFF.

This chain uses TRBV6-2 or TRBV6-3 with TRBJ2-7, with D uncertain. CDR1 is MNHEY, CDR2 SVGEGT, per germline. The CDR3 has 14 residues. V lost 4 bases and J 3 bases, leaving 13 bases between the germline ends. CDR3: CASSSDPKYYEQYF. The CDR3 region has the DNA TGTGCCAGCAGTTCGGATCCTAAATACTACGAGCAGTACTTC.

The chain joins TRBV20-1 to TRBJ2-3; the match to TRBD2 covers 11 bases. V shed 6 bases and J 5 bases; nucleotides not matched to a gene: 10. This CDR3 region has 15 residues. Germline CDR1 DFQATT, CDR2 SNEGSKA (reference sequence). CDR3 bases: TGCAGTGCCGCGCCCCTAGCGGGAGGTTTAGATACGCAGTATTTT. Translating gives CSAAPLAGGLDTQYF.